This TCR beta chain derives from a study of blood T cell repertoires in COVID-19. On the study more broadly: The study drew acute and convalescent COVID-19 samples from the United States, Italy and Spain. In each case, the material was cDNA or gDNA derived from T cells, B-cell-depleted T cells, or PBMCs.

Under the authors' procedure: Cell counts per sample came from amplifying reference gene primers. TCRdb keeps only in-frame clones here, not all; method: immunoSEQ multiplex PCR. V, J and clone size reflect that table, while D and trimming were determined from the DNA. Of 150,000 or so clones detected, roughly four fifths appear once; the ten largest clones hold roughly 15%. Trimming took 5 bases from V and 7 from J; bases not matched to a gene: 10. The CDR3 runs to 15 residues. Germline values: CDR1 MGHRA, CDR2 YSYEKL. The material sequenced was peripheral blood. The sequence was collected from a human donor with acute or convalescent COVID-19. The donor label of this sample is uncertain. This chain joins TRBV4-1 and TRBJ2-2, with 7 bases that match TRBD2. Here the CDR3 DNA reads TGCGCCAGCAGCGTAACGGGACTACTATACGGGGAGCTGTTTTTT. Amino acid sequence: CASSVTGLLYGELFF.